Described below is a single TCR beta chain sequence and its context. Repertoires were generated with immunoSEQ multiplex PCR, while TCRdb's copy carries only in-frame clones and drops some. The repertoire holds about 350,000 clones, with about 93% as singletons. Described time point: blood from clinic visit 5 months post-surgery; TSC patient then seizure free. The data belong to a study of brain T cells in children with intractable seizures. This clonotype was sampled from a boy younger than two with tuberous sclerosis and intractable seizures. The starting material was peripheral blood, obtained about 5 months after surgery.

CDR3 sequence (DNA): TGTGCCACCAGTGGGACTAGCGGGAGGCATCCAGACTACGAGCAGTACTTC. It encodes CATSGTSGRHPDYEQYF. The V gene is TRBV15, the J gene TRBJ2-7; 15 bases align to TRBD2. The germline V gene encodes CDR1 LNHNV and CDR2 YYDKDF (reference sequence). The CDR3 contains 17 residues. With 6 bases clipped from V and 3 bases from J, the junction kept 9 bases outside the gene matches.